This TCR beta chain was profiled in a study of early T cells in non-severe SARS-CoV-2 infection (TCRdb year 2021). Some background on the complete study: Because TCR sequencing was done on bulk RNA from unsorted whole blood, the alpha and beta chains could not be paired.

The study was a case-control design nested within a healthcare worker cohort in London, UK, with weekly nasopharyngeal swab PCR tests and blood sampling. Healthcare workers were recruited during the week of the UK lockdown, between 23 and 31 March 2020, and followed weekly for up to roughly 15 weeks. To prepare the library, 5' RACE was applied. The listed sequencing device is NextSeq 500. In the TCR library protocol, unique molecular identifiers were attached to individual cDNA molecules to correct for PCR bias and sequencing error. Both TCR alpha and beta chains were sequenced, and tight co-correlation was observed between alpha and beta sequence abundances in each sample. The original pipeline was this. V gene, J gene and CDR3 annotation of TCR sequences was performed with Decombinator V4. Expanded TCRs were defined as changing significantly between any two time points under a Poisson model with p below 0.0001. TCR abundances were normalised to the total number of TCRs sequenced per sample and expressed as counts per million. VDJdb, accessed on 1 November 2021, was searched for TCRs annotated for CMV, EBV and SARS-CoV-2, and TCRs annotated for more than one antigen were excluded. TCRdb cleaned the public reads at Q25 with fastp, built clones with MiXCR and kept in-frame beta chains. Rows with a matching CDR3 protein are joined into one entry that keeps the most common DNA and genes. The V and J calls here are based on TCRdb, not the publication. For this sample there are about 130,000 distinct CDR3 sequences; under 15% appear just once. The top ten constitute 21% of the sample.

Findings and caveats that apply to the study as a whole: Matching against VDJdb was skewed toward anti-spike CD8 responses, likely underestimated virus-specific expansions, and missed private and CD4 specificities.

This clonotype was detected many times. The clone's antigen remains unknown. One base away there is no much larger clone; base qualities are not given. The TCR sequence derives from an adult who was a healthcare worker with PCR-confirmed SARS-CoV-2 infection or an uninfected control (not recorded which). The sample was whole blood.

The nucleotides read TGTGCCAGCAGCTTAAAGAGAACGAGCTCCTACGAGCAGTACTTC. This codes for CASSLKRTSSYEQYF. The chain joins TRBV7-8 to TRBJ2-7, with the D gene call left open. Spanning cysteine to phenylalanine, the CDR3 consists of 15 amino acids. CDR3 DNA only is kept here, 45 bases in frame from base 1. Sequences SGHVS (CDR1) and FQNEAQ (CDR2) are obtained from the germline V gene. The junction shows trimming of 2 bases on V and 0 bases on J, plus 11 bases between the germline ends.